This paragraph reports one T cell receptor beta chain. The antigen remains undetermined. A junction end diverges from the germline sequence, so it may reflect a read error. Profiling relied on immunoSEQ multiplex PCR, and the TCRdb table lists in-frame clones only, not all of them. The sample lists 10,000 or so clones, roughly three quarters seen once, with 9% to 10% in the top ten. The CDR3 totals 13 residues. Germline CDR1 reads MDHEN; CDR2 reads SYDVKM. The sample is drawn from a study of immune evolution from preneoplasia to lung adenocarcinoma. Study-level results: Clonality was highest in normal lung, lower in later-stage lesions apparently. Compared with EGFR-mutant or double wild-type lesions, KRAS-mutant nodules were more clonal.

The sequenced material came from FFPE minimally invasive lung adenocarcinoma tissue. J is TRBJ1-1 and V is TRBV28; a weak D match, TRBD1 (6 bases). The clonotype was recovered from a donor older than 65 with lung adenocarcinoma. The CDR3 here is CASSPLGARGDLF. DNA of the CDR3: TGTGCCAGCAGTCCCCTGGGGGCGAGGGGTGACCTCTTT.